Here is one T cell receptor (beta chain) with its context. The germline V gene has CDR1 SGHVS and CDR2 FQNEAQ. V lost 5 bases to trimming and J lost 7 bases; unmatched junction nucleotides: 8. The CDR3 has 15 residues. The sample originates from a study of blood T cell repertoires in COVID-19. The protocol was immunoSEQ multiplex PCR, while the TCRdb copy is restricted to in-frame clones and leaves out a portion. The data show tens of thousands of clones, around 90% seen once. Sequencing was performed on peripheral blood. The sequence came from a man aged 50 to 60 with acute or convalescent COVID-19. The V and J genes are TRBV7-8 and TRBJ1-6, with 7 bases fitting TRBD1. The CDR3 sequence is CASSIETGSNSPLHF. The DNA of the CDR3 is TGTGCCAGCAGCATAGAGACAGGGTCCAATTCACCCCTCCACTTT.